These 30 T cell receptor beta chains were sequenced from one sample in a study of cytomegalovirus exposure and HLA in healthy donors. In the PCR, 60 Vbeta and 13 Jbeta primers were used. TCRdb's table, derived via immunoSEQ multiplex PCR, lists solely in-frame clones and lacks some. The table includes 150,000 to 200,000 clones, around four fifths detected once. Sequencing input: PBMCs. These receptor sequences come from a woman in her thirties in good health and CMV-seronegative.

This clone appeared once. The rearrangement links TRBV5-1 to TRBJ2-3; TRBD1 agrees at 8 bases. This CDR3 comprises 15 residues. V lost 3 bases and J lost 1; bases outside the gene matches: 4. In germline, CDR1 is SGHRS, CDR2 YFSETQ. The CDR3 region has the DNA TGCGCCAGCAGCTACGGACAGGGCGGCACAGATACGCAGTATTTT. Residues: CASSYGQGGTDTQYF. Full variable domain (outside the CDR3, taken from reference TRBV5-1 and TRBJ2-3): KAGVTQTPRYLIKTRGQQVTLSCSPISGHRSVSWYQQTPGQGLQFLFEYFSETQRNKGNFPGRFSGRQFSNSRSEMNVSTLELGDSALYLCASSYGQGGTDTQYFGPGTRLTVL.

The chain couples TRBV10-2 to TRBJ2-7; TRBD1 agrees at 8 bases. After removal of 5 bases from V and 2 bases from J, the junction contained 5 bases not matched to a gene. Germline-derived CDR1 and CDR2 are WSHSY and SAAADI. The CDR3 has 14 amino acids. CDR3 protein: CASSNRGNTYEQYF. CDR3 bases: TGCGCCAGCAGTAACAGGGGGAACACCTACGAGCAGTACTTC.

The gene calls are TRBV2 and TRBJ1-5; D remains ambiguous. This CDR3 is built from 15 residues. Trimming took 5 bases from V and 2 from J, leaving 13 bases between them. Germline V gene lookup returns CDR1 SNHLY and CDR2 FYNNEI. The CDR3 DNA follows: TGTGCCAGCAGTTCTCAGGTAAAAGGCAATCAGCCCCAGCATTTT. Amino acid sequence: CASSSQVKGNQPQHF. The full variable domain, completed using reference TRBV2 and TRBJ1-5, is EPEVTQTPSHQVTQMGQEVILRCVPISNHLYFYWYRQILGQKVEFLVSFYNNEISEKSEIFDDQFSVERPDGSNFTLKIRSTKLEDSAMYFCASSSQVKGNQPQHFGDGTRLSIL.

The chain has TRBV28 and TRBJ1-4, with a tentative D call TRBD1 (5 bases). Trimming took off 3 bases at V and 2 bases at J, with 10 bases between the two ends. The CDR3 extends over 15 amino acids. The V gene's germline CDR1 is MDHEN and CDR2 SYDVKM. The CDR3 loop is CASSLEGVTNEKLFF. The CDR3 bases are TGTGCCAGCAGTTTGGAAGGGGTGACTAATGAAAAACTGTTTTTT.

The V call is TRBV29-1, the J call TRBJ1-1, with 7 bases lining up with TRBD1. Germline CDR1 is SQVTM and CDR2 is ANQGSEA. The CDR3 is 16 residues long. With 2 bases clipped from V and 4 bases from J, the junction kept 13 bases outside the gene matches. The CDR3 sequence is CSVEPSGTDSSTEAFF. The CDR3 DNA is TGCAGCGTTGAACCATCCGGGACAGATTCTTCCACTGAAGCTTTCTTT.

This clone was recorded only once. The chain carries TRBV11-2 and TRBJ1-5; the D gene is possibly TRBD1 (5 bases). Germline CDR1 reads SGHAT; CDR2 reads FQNNGV. With 0 bases removed from V and 6 bases from J, the gap between germline ends came to 6 bases. There are 13 residues in the CDR3. The CDR3 bases are TGTGCCAGCAGCTTAGATGACAGTCAGCCCCAGCATTTT. This sequence encodes CASSLDDSQPQHF.

The genes are TRBV7-6 and TRBJ1-1; D may be TRBD1 (6 bases). CDR1 and CDR2 (germline): SGHVS, FNYEAQ. This CDR3 spans 17 amino acids. Trimming shortened V by 2 bases and J by 1 base, and 17 bases separated the two germline ends. The CDR3 DNA sequence: TGTGCCAGCAGCTTACGGCCCGGGGGGCAAGGGAACACTGAAGCTTTCTTT. It yields the protein CASSLRPGGQGNTEAFF. Together with reference TRBV7-6 and TRBJ1-1, the CDR3 gives the full variable domain: GAGVSQSPRYKVTKRGQDVALRCDPISGHVSLYWYRQALGQGPEFLTYFNYEAQQDKSGLPNDRFSAERPEGSISTLTIQRTEQRDSAMYRCASSLRPGGQGNTEAFFGQGTRLTVV.

V gene TRBV6-5 combines with J gene TRBJ2-1; the match to TRBD2 covers 13 bases. After removal of 5 bases from V and 6 bases from J, the junction contained 1 base not matched to a gene. The CDR3 totals 14 residues. Germline assignment: CDR1 MNHEY and CDR2 SVGAGI. CDR3 amino acids: CASSTSGGANEQFF. In DNA, the CDR3 is TGTGCCAGCAGTACTAGCGGGGGGGCCAATGAGCAGTTCTTC.

The CDR3 here is CASSLSDTQYF. The CDR3 DNA is TGTGCCAGCAGCCTTTCAGATACGCAGTATTTT. This chain joins TRBV9 and TRBJ2-3; D unresolved. The germline gives CDR1 SGDLS, CDR2 YYNGEE. The CDR3 has 11 amino acids. V was shortened by 4 bases and J by 4 bases, with 4 bases between the two germline ends.

The V call is TRBV18, the J call TRBJ2-7, with TRBD2 matching over 7 bases. Looked up from germline, CDR1 is KGHSH and CDR2 is LQKENI. This CDR3 region has 16 residues. V shed 4 bases, J shed 3 bases, and the junction held 12 bases outside the gene matches. The CDR3 protein is CASSRPGVGGDYEQYF. In DNA, the CDR3 is TGTGCCAGCTCACGGCCCGGGGTTGGGGGGGACTACGAGCAGTACTTC.

CDR3 in DNA: TGTGCCAGCAGTCAGGGGGGTACAACTAATGAAAAACTGTTTTTT. Translation gives CASSQGGTTNEKLFF. The genes are TRBV27 and TRBJ1-4; 7 nucleotides match TRBD1. V shed 5 bases, J shed 0 bases, and the junction held 3 bases outside the gene matches. Germline V CDR1 and CDR2: MNHEY, SMNVEV (reference sequence). The CDR3 has 15 amino acids. Full variable domain (outside the CDR3, taken from reference TRBV27 and TRBJ1-4): EAQVTQNPRYLITVTGKKLTVTCSQNMNHEYMSWYRQDPGLGLRQIYYSMNVEVTDKGDVPEGYKVSRKEKRNFPLILESPSPNQTSLYFCASSQGGTTNEKLFFGSGTQLSVL.

The V call is TRBV15, the J call TRBJ2-3; 9 bases agree with TRBD1. CDR1 LNHNV and CDR2 YYDKDF come from the germline V gene (reference sequence). Trimming cost V 1 base and J 2 bases; bases outside gene matches: 4. This CDR3 spans 16 amino acids. CDR3 region: CATSRADRGNTDTQYF. The DNA for the CDR3 is TGTGCCACCAGCAGAGCGGACAGGGGAAACACAGATACGCAGTATTTT.

The V gene is TRBV10-3, the J gene TRBJ2-5; perhaps TRBD1 as D (6 bases). The V end lost 6 bases, the J end lost 3 bases, and 17 bases lay between the germline ends. CDR1 is ENHRY and CDR2 is SYGVKD in the germline V gene. The CDR3 loop spans 15 amino acids. CDR3 sequence (DNA): TGTGCCATCAGAAAAGGTGGGTCAGGGGAAGAGACCCAGTACTTC. This sequence encodes CAIRKGGSGEETQYF.

This chain links TRBV19 with TRBJ2-5; TRBD1 is a possible D gene (6 bases). The CDR3 is made up of 14 amino acids. V was trimmed by 6 bases and J by 5 bases, leaving 16 bases between them. Germline assignment: CDR1 LNHDA and CDR2 SQIVND (reference sequence). The CDR3 region is CASSRTADVETQYF. The CDR3 DNA reads TGTGCCAGTAGCCGGACAGCCGATGTGGAGACCCAGTACTTC. Variable domain in full (rest from reference TRBV19 and TRBJ2-5): DGGITQSPKYLFRKEGQNVTLSCEQNLNHDAMYWYRQDPGQGLRLIYYSQIVNDFQKGDIAEGYSVSREKKESFPLTVTSAQKNPTAFYLCASSRTADVETQYFGPGTRLLVL.

The chain has TRBV9 and TRBJ2-2; no firm D call. V lost 0 bases, J lost 0 bases, and 6 bases lay in between. The CDR3 runs 15 residues. Germline V lookup: CDR1 SGDLS, CDR2 YYNGEE. DNA of the CDR3: TGTGCCAGCAGCGTAGGAGACACGAACACCGGGGAGCTGTTTTTT. This encodes CASSVGDTNTGELFF.

The chain employs TRBV5-1 and TRBJ2-1; weak D call: TRBD2 (6 bases). This CDR3 region has 18 residues. Looked up from germline, CDR1 is SGHRS and CDR2 is YFSETQ. V lost 1 base to trimming and J lost 1 base, with 18 bases between them. The CDR3, as DNA: TGCGCCAGCAGCTTGTTCTTTCGGCGGGGCCCTTCCTACAATGAGCAGTTCTTC. This codes for CASSLFFRRGPSYNEQFF.

The V and J genes are TRBV15 and TRBJ1-2; D unresolved. The CDR3 contains 12 residues. The germline CDR1 and CDR2 sequences are LNHNV and YYDKDF (reference sequence). Between the trimmed V and J ends, which lost 5 bases and 4 bases, there was a span of 8 bases. The CDR3 nucleotides are TGTGCCACCAGCCGCCAGTCCTATGGCTACACCTTC. It encodes CATSRQSYGYTF.

This chain connects TRBV5-1 to TRBJ1-2; D is unclear. Trimming pared 3 bases from V and 8 bases from J, leaving 14 bases between. The CDR3 runs 13 residues. The germline V gene encodes CDR1 SGHRS and CDR2 YFSETQ. CDR3 nucleotide sequence: TGCGCCAGCAGCTGGGAGGGCGTCGGGGGCTACACCTTC. It is translated as CASSWEGVGGYTF.

The J gene is TRBJ2-5, the V gene TRBV5-1; D possibly corresponds to TRBD1 (6 bases). V was pared by 4 bases and J by 0 bases, with 13 bases between. The CDR3 loop spans 15 amino acids. CDR1 and CDR2 (germline): SGHRS, YFSETQ. The CDR3 bases are TGCGCCAGCAGCCCCTCAACAGGGAACCAAGAGACCCAGTACTTC. Protein: CASSPSTGNQETQYF.

The chain employs TRBV2 and TRBJ2-1; D ambiguous. Trimming removed 3 bases at V and 8 bases at J, with 14 bases between. The germline V gene has CDR1 SNHLY and CDR2 FYNNEI. The CDR3 has 14 amino acids. The CDR3 nucleotides are TGTGCCAGCAGTGAGAGGCAGTACGGAGATGAGCAGTTCTTC. Protein product: CASSERQYGDEQFF.

In this sample, this clone turned up once. This chain links TRBV11-3 with TRBJ1-1; D is uncertain. Trimming cost V 3 bases and J 2 bases, with 7 bases left between them. CDR3 length: 13 amino acids. Germline V gene lookup returns CDR1 SGHNT and CDR2 YENEEA. CDR3 bases: TGTGCCAGCAGCTTCCAGGTTAACACTGAAGCTTTCTTT. This encodes CASSFQVNTEAFF.

In DNA, the CDR3 is TGTGCCAGCAGCAAAGTAGTTGTCAGGGGGAACACTGAAGCTTTCTTT. This sequence encodes CASSKVVVRGNTEAFF. This chain joins TRBV21-1 and TRBJ1-1; the table's TRBD1 call for D was not verified on the DNA. TRBV21-1 corresponds to a pseudogene. The CDR3 runs 16 residues.

In its sample, this clone was seen a few times. The chain combines TRBV11-2 with TRBJ2-4, with D perhaps matching TRBD1 (6 bases). The V end was cut by 1 base, the J end by 0 bases, with 10 bases between. CDR1 SGHAT and CDR2 FQNNGV come from the germline V gene. There are 16 residues in the CDR3. The DNA for the CDR3 is TGTGCCAGCAGCTTAGTGGACAGAATAGCCAAAAACATTCAGTACTTC. Its protein product is CASSLVDRIAKNIQYF.

The chain carries TRBV5-1 and TRBJ1-3; D not certain. The CDR3 runs 14 residues. Germline V lookup: CDR1 SGHRS, CDR2 YFSETQ. Trimming cost V 0 bases and J 3 bases, with 7 bases left between them. CDR3 protein: CASSLAGFGNTIYF. CDR3 DNA: TGCGCCAGCAGCTTGGCCGGTTTTGGAAACACCATATATTTT. The full variable domain, completed using reference TRBV5-1 and TRBJ1-3, is KAGVTQTPRYLIKTRGQQVTLSCSPISGHRSVSWYQQTPGQGLQFLFEYFSETQRNKGNFPGRFSGRQFSNSRSEMNVSTLELGDSALYLCASSLAGFGNTIYFGEGSWLTVV.

The J gene is TRBJ1-5, the V gene TRBV19; no definite D call. Trimming left V 3 bases short and J 4 bases short, with 10 bases between. There are 14 residues in the CDR3. Looked up from germline, CDR1 is LNHDA and CDR2 is SQIVND (reference sequence). CDR3: CASSIGSRNQPQHF. The CDR3 DNA follows: TGTGCCAGTAGTATCGGTAGCCGAAATCAGCCCCAGCATTTT.

The rearrangement links TRBV2 to TRBJ1-2; a weak D match, TRBD1 (5 bases). V lost 5 bases and J 3 bases, leaving 7 bases between the germline ends. Germline V gives CDR1 SNHLY, CDR2 FYNNEI. The CDR3 extends over 12 amino acids. The CDR3 protein is CASSQGDYGYTF. CDR3 bases: TGTGCCAGCAGTCAGGGCGACTATGGCTACACCTTC. Combining the CDR3 with reference TRBV2 and TRBJ1-2 gives the whole variable domain EPEVTQTPSHQVTQMGQEVILRCVPISNHLYFYWYRQILGQKVEFLVSFYNNEISEKSEIFDDQFSVERPDGSNFTLKIRSTKLEDSAMYFCASSQGDYGYTFGSGTRLTVV.

This clone was seen a few times. The chain employs TRBV5-1 and TRBJ1-2, with D possibly TRBD1 on 5 matching bases. From germline, CDR1 is SGHRS and CDR2 YFSETQ. V was cut by 4 bases and J by 6 bases, with 13 bases left in between. The CDR3 runs to 13 residues. The CDR3 region has the DNA TGCGCCAGCAGCCGTGAAGGGGTAGATGGCTACACCTTC. This encodes CASSREGVDGYTF.

The V call is TRBV7-3, the J call TRBJ2-3, with D possibly matching TRBD2 (5 bases). Trimming cost V 4 bases and J 0 bases, with 11 bases left between them. CDR3 size: 15 residues. Germline-derived CDR1 and CDR2 are SGHTA and FQGTGA. This CDR3 is CASSSTRTSTDTQYF. CDR3 sequence (DNA): TGTGCCAGCAGCTCAACTAGGACTAGCACAGATACGCAGTATTTT.

This clone has a handful of counts. V and J are TRBV15 and TRBJ2-2; 12 bases agree with TRBD1. Germline V lookup: CDR1 LNHNV, CDR2 YYDKDF (reference sequence). V was clipped by 1 base and J by 2 bases; unmatched bases: 8. This CDR3 is 19 amino acids long. The DNA for the CDR3 is TGTGCCACCAGCAGAGGGCCCCCGGGGACAGGGGGCAACACCGGGGAGCTGTTTTTT. Encoded protein: CATSRGPPGTGGNTGELFF.

J is TRBJ1-1 and V is TRBV7-9; no firm D call. The CDR3 runs 13 residues. CDR1 and CDR2 from the germline V gene are SEHNR and FQNEAQ (reference sequence). V was cut by 1 base and J by 3 bases, with 6 bases left in between. CDR3 loop: CASSLEEHTEAFF. CDR3 nucleotides: TGTGCCAGCAGCTTAGAGGAGCACACTGAAGCTTTCTTT.